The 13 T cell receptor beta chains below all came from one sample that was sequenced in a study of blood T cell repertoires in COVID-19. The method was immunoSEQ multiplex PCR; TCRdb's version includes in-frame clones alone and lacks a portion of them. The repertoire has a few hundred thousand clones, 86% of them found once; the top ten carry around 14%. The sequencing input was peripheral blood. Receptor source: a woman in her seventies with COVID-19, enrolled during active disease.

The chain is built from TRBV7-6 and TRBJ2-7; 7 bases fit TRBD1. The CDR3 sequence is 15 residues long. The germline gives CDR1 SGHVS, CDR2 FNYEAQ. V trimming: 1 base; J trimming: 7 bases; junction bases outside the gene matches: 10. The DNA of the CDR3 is TGTGCCAGCAGCTTAGTACAGGGGCTTTCTGGGGAGCAGTACTTC. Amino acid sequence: CASSLVQGLSGEQYF.

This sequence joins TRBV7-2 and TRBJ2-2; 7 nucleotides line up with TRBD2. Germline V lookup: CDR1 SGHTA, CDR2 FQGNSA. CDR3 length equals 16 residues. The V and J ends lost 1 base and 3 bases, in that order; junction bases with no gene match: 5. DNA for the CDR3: TGTGCCAGCAGCTTAGAGGGGCGGGGGTACACCGGGGAGCTGTTTTTT. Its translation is CASSLEGRGYTGELFF.

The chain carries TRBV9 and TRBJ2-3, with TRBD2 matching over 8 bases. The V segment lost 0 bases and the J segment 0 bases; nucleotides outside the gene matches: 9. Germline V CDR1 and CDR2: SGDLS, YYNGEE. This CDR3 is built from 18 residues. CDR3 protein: CASSVEGSSGGSTDTQYF. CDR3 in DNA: TGTGCCAGCAGCGTAGAAGGTTCCAGCGGGGGCAGCACAGATACGCAGTATTTT.

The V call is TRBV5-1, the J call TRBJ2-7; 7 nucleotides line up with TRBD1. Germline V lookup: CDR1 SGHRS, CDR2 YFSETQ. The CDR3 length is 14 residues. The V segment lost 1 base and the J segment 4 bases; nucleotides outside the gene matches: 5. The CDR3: CASSLTGTVYEQYF. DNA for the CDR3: TGCGCCAGCAGCTTGACCGGGACAGTATACGAGCAGTACTTC.

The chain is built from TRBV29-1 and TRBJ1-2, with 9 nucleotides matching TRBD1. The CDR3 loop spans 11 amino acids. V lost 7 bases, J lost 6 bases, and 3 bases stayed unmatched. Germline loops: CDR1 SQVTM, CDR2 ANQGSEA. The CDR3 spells CSGRTGDGYTF. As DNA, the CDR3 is TGCAGCGGCCGGACAGGGGATGGCTACACCTTC. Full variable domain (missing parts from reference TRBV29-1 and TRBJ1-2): SAVISQKPSRDICQRGTSLTIQCQVDSQVTMMFWYRQQPGQSLTLIATANQGSEATYESGFVIDKFPISRPNLTFSTLTVSNMSPEDSSIYLCSGRTGDGYTFGSGTRLTVV.

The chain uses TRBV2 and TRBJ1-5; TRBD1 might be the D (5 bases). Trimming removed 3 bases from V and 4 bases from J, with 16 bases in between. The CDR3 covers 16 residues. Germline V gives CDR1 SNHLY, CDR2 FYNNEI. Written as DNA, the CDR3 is TGTGCCAGCAGTGAGGGTGGGGCAGGGAAGAATCAGCCCCAGCATTTT. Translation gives CASSEGGAGKNQPQHF.

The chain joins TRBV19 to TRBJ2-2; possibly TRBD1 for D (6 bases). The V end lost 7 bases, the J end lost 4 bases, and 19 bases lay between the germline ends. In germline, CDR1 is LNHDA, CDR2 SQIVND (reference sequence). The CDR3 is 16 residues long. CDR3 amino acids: CASMGTGTRLTGELFF. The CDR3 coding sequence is TGTGCCAGTATGGGAACCGGGACAAGGCTCACCGGGGAGCTGTTTTTT.

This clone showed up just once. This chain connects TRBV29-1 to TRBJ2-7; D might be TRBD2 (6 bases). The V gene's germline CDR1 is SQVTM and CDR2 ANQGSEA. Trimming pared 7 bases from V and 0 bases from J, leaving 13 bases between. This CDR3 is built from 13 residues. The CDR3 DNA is TGCAGCGCCCACGGGGGTAGCTCCTACGAGCAGTACTTC. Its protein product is CSAHGGSSYEQYF.

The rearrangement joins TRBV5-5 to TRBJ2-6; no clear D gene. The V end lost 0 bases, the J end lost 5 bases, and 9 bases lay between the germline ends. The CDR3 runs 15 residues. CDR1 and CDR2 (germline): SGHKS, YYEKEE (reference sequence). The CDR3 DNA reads TGTGCCAGCAGCTTGGCCCTTGACTGGGCCAACGTCCTGACTTTC. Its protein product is CASSLALDWANVLTF.

The chain's CDR3 is CASSRQYQETQYF. The CDR3 bases are TGTGCCAGCAGTCGACAGTACCAAGAGACCCAGTACTTC. V is TRBV12-3 or TRBV12-4 and J is TRBJ2-5, with D possibly TRBD1 on 5 matching bases. V lost 5 bases and J lost 0, with 7 bases in between. The CDR3 spans 13 residues.

The CDR3 sequence: CASSLSPDRAREKLFF. Here the CDR3 DNA reads TGTGCCAGCAGTTTATCCCCGGACAGGGCCCGGGAAAAACTGTTTTTT. V gene TRBV27 combines with J gene TRBJ1-4; TRBD1 matches 8 bases. The CDR3 sequence is 16 residues long. Germline values: CDR1 MNHEY, CDR2 SMNVEV (reference sequence). V was clipped by 0 bases and J by 8 bases; unmatched bases: 8.

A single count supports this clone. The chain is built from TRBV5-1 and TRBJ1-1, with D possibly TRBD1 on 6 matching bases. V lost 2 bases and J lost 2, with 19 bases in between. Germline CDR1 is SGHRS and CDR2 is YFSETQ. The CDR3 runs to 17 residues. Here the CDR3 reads CASSFGGGAPGNTEAFF. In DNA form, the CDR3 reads TGCGCCAGCAGCTTTGGTGGGGGCGCGCCAGGAAACACTGAAGCTTTCTTT.

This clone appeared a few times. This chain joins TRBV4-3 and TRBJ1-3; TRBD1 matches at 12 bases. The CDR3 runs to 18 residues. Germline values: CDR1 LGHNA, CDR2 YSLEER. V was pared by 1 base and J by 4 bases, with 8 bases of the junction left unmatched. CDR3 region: CASSQVWGDRGPGNTIYF. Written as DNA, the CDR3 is TGCGCCAGCAGCCAAGTTTGGGGGGACAGGGGGCCAGGAAACACCATATATTTT.